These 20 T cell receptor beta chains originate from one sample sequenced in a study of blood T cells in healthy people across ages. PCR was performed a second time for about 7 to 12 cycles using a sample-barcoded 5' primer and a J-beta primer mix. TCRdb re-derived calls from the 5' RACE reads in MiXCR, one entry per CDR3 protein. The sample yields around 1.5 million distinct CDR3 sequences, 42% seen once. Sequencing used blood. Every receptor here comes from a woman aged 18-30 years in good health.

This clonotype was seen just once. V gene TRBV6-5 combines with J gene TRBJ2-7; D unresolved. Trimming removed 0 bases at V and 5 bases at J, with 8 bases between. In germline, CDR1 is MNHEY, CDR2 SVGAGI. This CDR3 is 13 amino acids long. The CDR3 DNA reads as TGTGCCAGCAGTTACTCTTTTGAGAACGAGCAGTACTTC. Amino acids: CASSYSFENEQYF.

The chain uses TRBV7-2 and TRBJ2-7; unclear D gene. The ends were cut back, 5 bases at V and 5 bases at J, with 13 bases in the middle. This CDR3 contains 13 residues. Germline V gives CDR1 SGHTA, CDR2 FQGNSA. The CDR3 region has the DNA TGTGCCAGCAGCCCCGGGCGTGAGGACGAGCAGTACTTC. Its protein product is CASSPGREDEQYF.

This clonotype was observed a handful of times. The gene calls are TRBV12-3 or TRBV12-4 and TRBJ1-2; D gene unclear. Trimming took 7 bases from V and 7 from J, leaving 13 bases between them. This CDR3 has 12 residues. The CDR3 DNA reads TGTGCCAGCAAACCGATCGTGGGTGGCTACACCTTC. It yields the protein CASKPIVGGYTF.

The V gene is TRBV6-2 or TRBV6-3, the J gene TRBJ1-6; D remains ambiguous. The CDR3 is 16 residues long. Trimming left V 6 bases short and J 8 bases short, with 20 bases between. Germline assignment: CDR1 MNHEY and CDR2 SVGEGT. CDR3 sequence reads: CASSRARMERDSPLHF. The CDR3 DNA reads TGTGCCAGCAGCAGAGCCAGGATGGAGAGGGATTCACCCCTCCACTTT.

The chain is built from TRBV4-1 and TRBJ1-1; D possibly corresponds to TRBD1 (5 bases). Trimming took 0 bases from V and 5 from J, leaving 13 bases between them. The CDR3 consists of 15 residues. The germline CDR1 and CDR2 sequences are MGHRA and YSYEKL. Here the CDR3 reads CASSQDQGAWTEAFF. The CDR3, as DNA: TGCGCCAGCAGCCAAGACCAAGGGGCATGGACTGAAGCTTTCTTT.

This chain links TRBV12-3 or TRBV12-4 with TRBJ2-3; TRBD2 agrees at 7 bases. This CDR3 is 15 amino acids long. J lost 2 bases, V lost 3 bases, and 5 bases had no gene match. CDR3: CASSFWGGITDTQYF. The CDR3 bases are TGTGCCAGCAGTTTTTGGGGGGGGATCACAGATACGCAGTATTTT.

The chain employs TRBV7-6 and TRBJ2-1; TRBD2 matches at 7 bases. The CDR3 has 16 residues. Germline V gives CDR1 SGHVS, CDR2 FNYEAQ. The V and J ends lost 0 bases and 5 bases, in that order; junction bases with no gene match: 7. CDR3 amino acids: CASSLASGLINNEQFF. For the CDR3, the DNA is TGTGCCAGCAGCTTAGCTAGCGGGCTAATTAACAATGAGCAGTTCTTC.

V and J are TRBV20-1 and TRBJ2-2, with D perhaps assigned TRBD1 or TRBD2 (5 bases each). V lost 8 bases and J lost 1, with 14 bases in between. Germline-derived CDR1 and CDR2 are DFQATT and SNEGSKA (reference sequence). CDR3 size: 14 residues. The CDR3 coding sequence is TGCAGTCGATACGGGACCGAGAACACCGGGGAGCTGTTTTTT. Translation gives CSRYGTENTGELFF.

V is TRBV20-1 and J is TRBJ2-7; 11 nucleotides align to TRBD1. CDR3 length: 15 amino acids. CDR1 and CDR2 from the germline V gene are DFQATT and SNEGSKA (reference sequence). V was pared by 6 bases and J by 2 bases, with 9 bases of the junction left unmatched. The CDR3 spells CSASLGTGGTYEQYF. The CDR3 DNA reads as TGCAGTGCCAGCCTCGGGACAGGGGGAACCTACGAGCAGTACTTC.

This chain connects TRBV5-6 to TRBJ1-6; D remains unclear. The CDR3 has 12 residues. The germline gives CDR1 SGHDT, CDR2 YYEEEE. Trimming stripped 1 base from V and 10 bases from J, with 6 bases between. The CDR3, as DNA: TGTGCCAGCAGCTTGACGGGATCACCCCTCCACTTT. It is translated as CASSLTGSPLHF.

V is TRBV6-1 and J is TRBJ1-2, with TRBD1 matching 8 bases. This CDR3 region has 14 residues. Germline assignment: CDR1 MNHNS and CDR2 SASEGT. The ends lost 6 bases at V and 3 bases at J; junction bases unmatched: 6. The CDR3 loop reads CASSTRGQYYGYTF. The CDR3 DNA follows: TGTGCCAGCAGCACCAGGGGGCAATACTATGGCTACACCTTC.

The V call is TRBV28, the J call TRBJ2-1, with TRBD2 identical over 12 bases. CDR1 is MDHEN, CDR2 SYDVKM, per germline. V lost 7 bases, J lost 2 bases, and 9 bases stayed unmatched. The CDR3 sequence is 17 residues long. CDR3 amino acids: CASTQPTSGRAYNEQFF. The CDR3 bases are TGTGCCAGCACCCAGCCGACTAGCGGGAGAGCCTACAATGAGCAGTTCTTC.

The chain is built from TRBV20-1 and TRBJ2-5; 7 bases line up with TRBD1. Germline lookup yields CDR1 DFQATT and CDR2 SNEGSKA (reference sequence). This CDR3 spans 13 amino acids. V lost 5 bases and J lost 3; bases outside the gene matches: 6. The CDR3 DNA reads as TGCAGTGCTGGGGGACAGTTAAAAGAGACCCAGTACTTC. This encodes CSAGGQLKETQYF.

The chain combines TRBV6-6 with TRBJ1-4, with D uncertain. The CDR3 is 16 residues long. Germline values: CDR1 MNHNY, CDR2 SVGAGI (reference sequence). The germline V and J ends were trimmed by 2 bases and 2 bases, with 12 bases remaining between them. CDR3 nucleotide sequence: TGTGCCAGCAGTTACAGGTCTCCCCGGACTAATGAAAAACTGTTTTTT. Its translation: CASSYRSPRTNEKLFF.

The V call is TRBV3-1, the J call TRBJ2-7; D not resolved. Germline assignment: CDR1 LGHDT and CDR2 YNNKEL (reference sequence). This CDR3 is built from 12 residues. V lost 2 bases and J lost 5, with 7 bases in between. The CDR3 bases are TGTGCCAGCAGCCAAAGGTTAGACGAGCAGTACTTC. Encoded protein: CASSQRLDEQYF.

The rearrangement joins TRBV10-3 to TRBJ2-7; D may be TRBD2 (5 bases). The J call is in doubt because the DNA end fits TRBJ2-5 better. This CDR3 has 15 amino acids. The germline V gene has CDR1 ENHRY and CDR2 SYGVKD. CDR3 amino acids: CAISESNGGSETQYF. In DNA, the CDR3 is TGTGCCATCAGTGAGTCGAATGGCGGGTCCGAGACCCAGTACTTC.

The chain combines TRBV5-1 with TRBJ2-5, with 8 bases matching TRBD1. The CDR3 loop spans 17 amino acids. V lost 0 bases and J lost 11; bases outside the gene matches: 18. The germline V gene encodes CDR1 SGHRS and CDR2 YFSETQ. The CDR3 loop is CASSLVIGDRGRNEQYF. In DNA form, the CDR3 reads TGCGCCAGCAGCTTGGTGATAGGCGACAGGGGCAGAAATGAGCAGTACTTC. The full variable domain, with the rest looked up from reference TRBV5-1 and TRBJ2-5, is KAGVTQTPRYLIKTRGQQVTLSCSPISGHRSVSWYQQTPGQGLQFLFEYFSETQRNKGNFPGRFSGRQFSNSRSEMNVSTLELGDSALYLCASSLVIGDRGRNEQYFGPGTRLLVL.

The CDR3 nucleotides are TGTGCCAGCTCACTCGGGACTAACTCCTACAATGAGCAGTACTTC. Its protein product is CASSLGTNSYNEQYF. The chain employs TRBV18 and TRBJ2-7; 7 nucleotides line up with TRBD2. The CDR3 sequence is 15 residues long. Germline values: CDR1 KGHSH, CDR2 LQKENI. With V trimmed by 4 bases and J by 7 bases, 13 bases remained unmatched.

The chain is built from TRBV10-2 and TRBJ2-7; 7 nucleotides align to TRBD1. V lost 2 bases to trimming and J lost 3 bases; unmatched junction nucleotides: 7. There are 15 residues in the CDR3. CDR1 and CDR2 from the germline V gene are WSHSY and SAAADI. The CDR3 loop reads CASSEPQAGGYEQYF. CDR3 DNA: TGCGCCAGCAGTGAGCCCCAGGCAGGGGGCTACGAGCAGTACTTC.

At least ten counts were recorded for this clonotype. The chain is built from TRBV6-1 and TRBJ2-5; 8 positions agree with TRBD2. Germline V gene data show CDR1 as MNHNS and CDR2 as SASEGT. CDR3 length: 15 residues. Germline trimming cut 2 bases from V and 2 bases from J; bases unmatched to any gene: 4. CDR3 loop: CASSEQRGQQETQYF. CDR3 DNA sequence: TGTGCCAGCAGTGAACAGCGGGGGCAACAAGAGACCCAGTACTTC.